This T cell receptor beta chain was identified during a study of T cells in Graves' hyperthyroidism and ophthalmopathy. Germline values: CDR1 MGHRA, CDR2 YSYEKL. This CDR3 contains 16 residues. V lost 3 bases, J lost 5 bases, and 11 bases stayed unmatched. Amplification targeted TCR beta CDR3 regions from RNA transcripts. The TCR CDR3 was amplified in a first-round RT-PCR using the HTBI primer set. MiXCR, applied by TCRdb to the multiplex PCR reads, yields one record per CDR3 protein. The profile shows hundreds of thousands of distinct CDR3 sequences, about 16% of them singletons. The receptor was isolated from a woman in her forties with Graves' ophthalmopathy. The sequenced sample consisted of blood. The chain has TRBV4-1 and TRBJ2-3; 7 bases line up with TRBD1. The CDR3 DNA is TGCGCCAGCAGCCACCCCAGGCAGGGGGAATTAGATACGCAGTATTTT. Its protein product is CASSHPRQGELDTQYF.